Included here is one T cell receptor (beta chain) sequence, with context. Antigen unknown. Each CDR3 protein gets one entry after TCRdb re-called the reads with MiXCR. Of fewer than 900,000 distinct CDR3 sequences in the sample, approximately 32% were seen once. This CDR3 region has 14 residues. Germline CDR1 and CDR2: MDHEN and SYDVKM. J was trimmed by 10 bases and V by 3 bases; bases with no gene match: 6. This sample stems from a study of T cell repertoires in cytomegalovirus infection. Study-wide results and caveats: Summed frequency of public TCR beta families distinguished CMV carriers with the relevant HLA.

Sequences were derived from cultured CD8+ T cells from PBMCs, sampled from culture after CMV antigen stimulation. The source of this sequence is a human donor in good health (CMV status not recorded). Some clones in this sample may be carry-over from other donors' samples. The chain joins TRBV28 to TRBJ1-5; 10 positions agree with TRBD1. The DNA for the CDR3 is TGTGCCAGCAGTTTCGGGACAGGGGCGTTCCCCCAGCATTTT. Protein: CASSFGTGAFPQHF.